The clone carrying this TCR beta chain occurred once. What it binds is not known. The repertoire was sequenced with immunoSEQ multiplex PCR; TCRdb's copy has only in-frame clones and lacks some. The data hold about 1.5 million clones, with approximately 98% observed a single time. The data belong to a study of shared clonotypes between healthy human individuals. The overall study: CD4 naive and CD4 memory each took three plates per donor, while CD8 naive took two and CD8 memory one. Study findings and constraints: Blood was the sole source, and tissue repertoires probably differ.

The CDR3 has 14 amino acids. Researchers partitioned CD4+ cells into CD45RA+ naive and CD45RA-negative memory subsets. This receptor was identified in a man aged 25-45 years in good health. The sample comprised naive CD4+ T cells sorted from blood. The subset: CD45RA+ positively selected. The chain is built from TRBV12-2 and TRBJ1-1; whether TRBD1, the table's D call, matches the DNA was not checked. TRBV12-2 is shown as a pseudogene. For the CDR3, the DNA is TGTGCAAGTCGCTCCGGGACAGCCAACACTGAAGCTTTCTTT. Protein product: CASRSGTANTEAFF.